The following is a T cell receptor beta chain sequence with its context. Profiling relied on immunoSEQ multiplex PCR, and the TCRdb table lists in-frame clones only, not all of them. The sample shows about 140,000 clones, around 88% of them seen only once. The data were obtained in a study of blood T cell repertoires in COVID-19. Trimming cost V 0 bases and J 4 bases; bases outside gene matches: 3. From germline, CDR1 is SGHVS and CDR2 FQNEAQ. There are 15 residues in the CDR3. This clonotype was sampled from a woman aged 55-69 years with acute or convalescent COVID-19. The specimen was peripheral blood. The rearrangement uses TRBV7-8 and TRBJ2-7, with TRBD2 matching 10 bases. The CDR3 coding sequence is TGTGCCAGCAGCTTAGCGGGACTAGCGTGGTACGAGCAGTACTTC. Residues: CASSLAGLAWYEQYF.